Shown below are 28 T cell receptor beta chains from a single sample sequenced in a study of cytomegalovirus exposure and HLA in healthy donors. The PCR made use of 60 Vbeta and 13 Jbeta primers. Data came from immunoSEQ multiplex PCR; TCRdb stores just in-frame clones and leaves some out. The sample has around 150,000 clones; about 80% are singletons. Sequencing was carried out using PBMCs. These receptor sequences come from a man between 18 and 29 years old in good health and CMV-seropositive.

The chain couples TRBV6-5 to TRBJ2-1, with D maybe TRBD1 (6 bases). The CDR3 spans 14 residues. The germline CDR1 and CDR2 sequences are MNHEY and SVGAGI. The V end lost 7 bases, the J end lost 0 bases, and 10 bases lay between the germline ends. CDR3 in amino acids: CASNGQTSYNEQFF. The CDR3 nucleotides are TGTGCCAGCAATGGACAGACCTCCTACAATGAGCAGTTCTTC.

This sequence joins TRBV14 and TRBJ2-3; D call uncertain. The CDR3 contains 14 residues. Germline V lookup: CDR1 SGHDN, CDR2 FVKESK. The ends were cut back, 1 base at V and 5 bases at J, with 10 bases in the middle. The CDR3 spells CASSQVISLDTQYF. For the CDR3, the DNA is TGTGCCAGCAGCCAAGTGATTAGCCTAGATACGCAGTATTTT.

The table lists this clone with a count of one. The chain has TRBV11-2 and TRBJ2-6; D remains ambiguous. This CDR3 is built from 14 residues. CDR1 and CDR2 from the germline V gene are SGHAT and FQNNGV. V was shortened by 2 bases and J by 4 bases, with 6 bases between the two germline ends. DNA of the CDR3: TGTGCCAGCAGCTTATTCCAGGGGGCCAACGTCCTGACTTTC. The encoded protein is CASSLFQGANVLTF.

The chain employs TRBV14 and TRBJ2-3, with D possibly being TRBD1 (5 bases). V lost 0 bases to trimming and J lost 2 bases, with 15 bases between them. The germline V gene encodes CDR1 SGHDN and CDR2 FVKESK. The CDR3 runs 17 residues. As DNA, the CDR3 is TGTGCCAGCAGCCAAGAGGAGCAGGGCCTCTACACAGATACGCAGTATTTT. The encoded protein is CASSQEEQGLYTDTQYF.

The V and J genes are TRBV30 and TRBJ2-2; D is ambiguous. Per germline, CDR1 GTSNPN and CDR2 SVGIG (reference sequence). CDR3 length equals 10 residues. This CDR3 is CAHDTGELFF. Here the CDR3 DNA reads TGTGCTCATGACACCGGGGAGCTGTTTTTT.

The chain has TRBV4-1 and TRBJ2-4; D might be TRBD2 (6 bases). V lost 1 base and J 3 bases, leaving 13 bases between the germline ends. The CDR3 is made up of 16 amino acids. Germline CDR1 reads MGHRA; CDR2 reads YSYEKL. The CDR3 nucleotides read TGCGCCAGCAGCCAAGCGGGGGTAGGCGGCAAAAACATTCAGTACTTC. Its translation: CASSQAGVGGKNIQYF.

This chain links TRBV27 with TRBJ2-3; no clear D gene. V dropped 10 bases and J dropped 7 bases, with 21 bases sitting between them. The CDR3 length is 14 residues. CDR1 is MNHEY, CDR2 SMNVEV, per germline (reference sequence). The CDR3 protein is CATGDGTNLNTQYF. DNA for the CDR3: TGTGCCACCGGAGATGGCACAAACCTGAATACGCAGTATTTT.

The chain carries TRBV29-1 and TRBJ1-4; D is uncertain. Germline V gene lookup returns CDR1 SQVTM and CDR2 ANQGSEA. The CDR3 consists of 15 residues. Trimming pared 6 bases from V and 7 bases from J, leaving 21 bases between. The CDR3 coding sequence is TGCAGCGTCCGGATTGGCGGAGGAGCGGGTGAAAAACTGTTTTTT. Residues: CSVRIGGGAGEKLFF.

The CDR3 bases are TGTGCCAGCAGCCGTCAAACGGGTTGGAACACTGAAGCTTTCTTT. The encoded protein is CASSRQTGWNTEAFF. The chain joins TRBV7-9 to TRBJ1-1; D remains unclear. Germline CDR1 and CDR2: SEHNR and FQNEAQ (reference sequence). The CDR3 has 15 amino acids. The V gene lost 5 bases and the J gene lost 1 base, with 14 bases spanning the gap.

This clone appeared a few times. J is TRBJ1-1 and V is TRBV29-1; possibly TRBD1 for D (5 bases). CDR3 length: 12 residues. Trimming left V 5 bases short and J 4 bases short, with 11 bases between. Germline lookup yields CDR1 SQVTM and CDR2 ANQGSEA. The CDR3 reads CSVQGLVTEAFF. The CDR3 DNA sequence: TGCAGCGTTCAGGGTTTGGTCACTGAAGCTTTCTTT.

The V and J genes are TRBV5-4 and TRBJ2-1; 8 positions match TRBD2. CDR1 and CDR2 from the germline V gene are SGHNT and YYREEE (reference sequence). The CDR3 length is 13 residues. Trimming took 2 bases from V and 9 from J; bases not matched to a gene: 4. This chain's CDR3 is CASSFAGGAEQFF. As DNA, the CDR3 is TGTGCCAGCAGCTTCGCGGGAGGTGCTGAGCAGTTCTTC.

The CDR3 here is CASSEPGQGYGYTF. CDR3 nucleotide sequence: TGCGCCAGCAGCGAGCCGGGACAGGGGTATGGCTACACCTTC. The rearrangement uses TRBV5-1 and TRBJ1-2; 10 nucleotides agree with TRBD1. This CDR3 contains 14 residues. V trimming: 4 bases; J trimming: 5 bases; junction bases outside the gene matches: 5. CDR1 SGHRS and CDR2 YFSETQ come from the germline V gene.

The rearrangement links TRBV11-2 to TRBJ2-5; the D gene is possibly TRBD2 (6 bases). This CDR3 has 15 amino acids. Germline assignment: CDR1 SGHAT and CDR2 FQNNGV. V was pared by 2 bases and J by 4 bases, with 14 bases between. The chain's CDR3 is CASSLFGSGRETQYF. The CDR3 DNA is TGTGCCAGCAGCTTATTCGGGAGCGGACGAGAGACCCAGTACTTC.

The chain employs TRBV10-3 and TRBJ1-3, with D unresolved. The CDR3 runs 13 residues. Germline lookup yields CDR1 ENHRY and CDR2 SYGVKD. Trimming removed 3 bases from V and 3 bases from J, with 6 bases in between. CDR3 DNA: TGTGCCATCAGTGAATCGTATGGAAACACCATATATTTT. This encodes CAISESYGNTIYF.

This sequence joins TRBV7-8 and TRBJ1-5, with 10 positions matching TRBD1. V lost 1 base, J lost 9 bases, and 9 bases stayed unmatched. Germline lookup yields CDR1 SGHVS and CDR2 FQNEAQ. The CDR3 consists of 16 residues. The CDR3 DNA is TGTGCCAGCAGCTTAGAGGGGACAGGGGCGGATTGGCCCCAGCATTTT. Translating gives CASSLEGTGADWPQHF.

The chain links TRBV4-1 to TRBJ1-1, with 9 positions matching TRBD1. The V gene end was trimmed by 4 bases and the J gene end by 4 bases; junction bases not matched to a gene: 4. The CDR3 spans 14 residues. The germline V gene has CDR1 MGHRA and CDR2 YSYEKL. The DNA for the CDR3 is TGCGCCAGCAGCCTCGACAGGGGGGTCACTGAAGCTTTCTTT. It encodes CASSLDRGVTEAFF.

V and J are TRBV7-6 and TRBJ2-2; tentatively, D is TRBD2 (7 bases). The CDR3 extends over 15 amino acids. Germline CDR1 and CDR2: SGHVS and FNYEAQ. Trimming left V 4 bases short and J 2 bases short, with 11 bases between. The CDR3 is CASSWGGQNTGELFF. As DNA, the CDR3 is TGTGCCAGCAGCTGGGGGGGCCAAAACACCGGGGAGCTGTTTTTT.

This chain uses TRBV6-5 with TRBJ2-7; D uncertain. Trimming cost V 0 bases and J 0 bases, with 9 bases left between them. The germline V gene has CDR1 MNHEY and CDR2 SVGAGI. CDR3 size: 15 residues. CDR3 sequence: CASSYSSGGSYEQYF. For the CDR3, the DNA is TGTGCCAGCAGTTACTCATCCGGCGGCTCCTACGAGCAGTACTTC.

V usage is TRBV5-1 and J usage is TRBJ2-1; 9 positions match TRBD1. Germline lookup yields CDR1 SGHRS and CDR2 YFSETQ. This CDR3 is 13 amino acids long. Germline trimming cut 4 bases from V and 8 bases from J; bases unmatched to any gene: 4. CDR3 coding DNA: TGCGCCAGCAGCGGCGGGACAGGGTATGAGCAGTTCTTC. Its translation: CASSGGTGYEQFF.

This chain connects TRBV19 to TRBJ1-1, with 8 bases that match TRBD1. The V segment lost 5 bases and the J segment 6 bases; nucleotides outside the gene matches: 5. The CDR3 contains 13 residues. CDR1 and CDR2 from the germline V gene are LNHDA and SQIVND (reference sequence). The CDR3 coding sequence is TGTGCCAGTAGTTCTCTGGACAGGGCTGAAGCTTTCTTT. It is translated as CASSSLDRAEAFF. Full variable domain (outside the CDR3, taken from reference TRBV19 and TRBJ1-1): DGGITQSPKYLFRKEGQNVTLSCEQNLNHDAMYWYRQDPGQGLRLIYYSQIVNDFQKGDIAEGYSVSREKKESFPLTVTSAQKNPTAFYLCASSSLDRAEAFFGQGTRLTVV.

This clone was recorded a few times. The V gene is TRBV15, the J gene TRBJ2-7; 7 bases fit TRBD2. The CDR3 extends over 14 amino acids. The germline CDR1 and CDR2 sequences are LNHNV and YYDKDF (reference sequence). The V segment lost 2 bases and the J segment 7 bases; nucleotides outside the gene matches: 8. In DNA, the CDR3 is TGTGCCACCAGCAGACTAGCGAGGGGAGGGGAGCAGTACTTC. It translates to CATSRLARGGEQYF.

This chain connects TRBV27 to TRBJ1-2; D unresolved. This CDR3 has 17 amino acids. The germline CDR1 and CDR2 sequences are MNHEY and SMNVEV (reference sequence). V lost 0 bases to trimming and J lost 4 bases, with 18 bases between them. CDR3 sequence (DNA): TGTGCCAGCAGTTTATCCTCTGGGCCCCACCAACCCTATGGCTACACCTTC. Its protein product is CASSLSSGPHQPYGYTF.

The chain recombines TRBV4-1 with TRBJ1-1; perhaps TRBD1 as D (6 bases). Germline assignment: CDR1 MGHRA and CDR2 YSYEKL. This CDR3 is built from 15 residues. Trimming stripped 1 base from V and 3 bases from J, with 12 bases between. The CDR3 protein is CASSQGTALYTEAFF. CDR3 DNA sequence: TGCGCCAGCAGCCAAGGGACAGCTCTGTACACTGAAGCTTTCTTT.

This clone came up a few times. V and J are TRBV4-1 and TRBJ1-2, with a possible D match to TRBD1 (6 bases). The CDR3 consists of 16 residues. Trimming removed 1 base from V and 6 bases from J, with 18 bases in between. Germline CDR1 reads MGHRA; CDR2 reads YSYEKL. CDR3 sequence (DNA): TGCGCCAGCAGCCAAGTGGAATCCGGGACATGGGATGGCTACACCTTC. Its protein product is CASSQVESGTWDGYTF.

This sequence joins TRBV7-6 and TRBJ2-7; 9 nucleotides match TRBD1. Trimming cost V 3 bases and J 3 bases; bases outside gene matches: 6. The CDR3 loop spans 15 amino acids. Germline V gene data show CDR1 as SGHVS and CDR2 as FNYEAQ. CDR3 in amino acids: CASSLGTGSYYEQYF. The DNA of the CDR3 is TGTGCCAGCAGCTTGGGGACAGGGTCCTACTACGAGCAGTACTTC.

J is TRBJ2-6 and V is TRBV30; the D gene is possibly TRBD1 (6 bases). This CDR3 is built from 16 residues. Germline-derived CDR1 and CDR2 are GTSNPN and SVGIG (reference sequence). Trimming removed 3 bases at V and 0 bases at J, with 12 bases between. CDR3 in amino acids: CAWSPGALSGANVLTF. DNA for the CDR3: TGTGCCTGGAGCCCAGGGGCCCTCTCTGGGGCCAACGTCCTGACTTTC.

This clone was seen just once. This chain links TRBV5-1 with TRBJ2-5; D unclear. CDR3 length equals 13 residues. CDR1 and CDR2 from the germline V gene are SGHRS and YFSETQ. V lost 4 bases and J lost 0, with 7 bases in between. Here the CDR3 reads CASSANNQETQYF. The CDR3 DNA reads as TGCGCCAGCAGCGCAAACAACCAAGAGACCCAGTACTTC.

The rearrangement uses TRBV2 and TRBJ2-3; a weak D match, TRBD2 (6 bases). Trimming took off 9 bases at V and 2 bases at J, with 12 bases between the two ends. CDR1 is SNHLY, CDR2 FYNNEI, per germline. The CDR3 is made up of 13 amino acids. The CDR3 nucleotides are TGTGCCAGGGGGACTTCTCCCACAGATACGCAGTATTTT. It yields the protein CARGTSPTDTQYF.